These T cell receptor beta chains were read from a single sample in a study of CD8 T cells in Susac syndrome. TCRdb analysed the immunoSEQ multiplex PCR reads with MiXCR anew, one entry per CDR3 protein. The sample has around 200,000 distinct CDR3 sequences, approximately 90% seen once. Sequenced: CD8+ T cells from PBMCs. The receptors stem from a human donor with multiple sclerosis. Each CDR3 is given with its conserved first and last residue. The D gene is left open where the match is weak. The listing skips clone size in some rows; elsewhere it reads once, few, many or a size class.

TRBV20-1	TRBJ1-1	.	.	TGCAGTGCTAGAGTCGGACGGGGAATCACTGAAGCTTTCTTT	CSARVGRGITEAFF
TRBV24-1	TRBJ2-7	.	.	TGTGCCACCAGTGGCCCCTACGGGGAGCAGTACTTC	CATSGPYGEQYF
TRBV6-5	TRBJ2-7	.	.	TGTGCCAGCAGTTACTTAGAGGGGTACGAGCAGTACTTC	CASSYLEGYEQYF
TRBV30	TRBJ1-2	.	.	TGTGCCTGGGGGGACGGGACGAATGGCTACACCTTC	CAWGDGTNGYTF
TRBV3-1	TRBJ2-1	TRBD2	.	TGTGCCAAAGTGGGACTAGCGGATACTTCCTACAATGAGCAGTTCTTC	CAKVGLADTSYNEQFF
TRBV13	TRBJ2-2	TRBD1	.	TGTGCCACCGGGACAGGGAGGAACACCGGGGAGCTGTTTTTT	CATGTGRNTGELFF
TRBV12-3/TRBV12-4	TRBJ2-7	TRBD2	.	TGTGCCAGCAGTTTAGATAGCGGGAGTTTTGAGCAATACTTC	CASSLDSGSFEQYF
TRBV19	TRBJ2-7	TRBD1	few	TGTGCCAGTAGTGGGACAGGGACGGGCTACGAGCAGTACTTC	CASSGTGTGYEQYF
TRBV7-6	TRBJ2-1	.	.	TGTGCCAGCAGCTCGAGGTCCAGTTATGAGCAGTTCTTC	CASSSRSSYEQFF
TRBV6-5	TRBJ1-5	.	few	TGTGCCAGCAGTTACTCGAGCGTTAATCAGCCCCAGCATTTT	CASSYSSVNQPQHF
TRBV6-2/TRBV6-3	TRBJ2-1	TRBD1	.	TGTGCCAGCAGTTACTCGGCCCCGGGACAGGGGAATGAGCAGTTCTTC	CASSYSAPGQGNEQFF